The clone carrying this T cell receptor (beta chain) was detected many times. No antigen is known for it. The read halts 3 residues ahead of the CDR3 end, with the missing end drawn from the germline J gene. The data are from a study of T cell clonality in common variable immunodeficiency. Whole-study findings and limits: Repertoire-complication correlations in CVID were limited by patient heterogeneity. Fewer deletions and N-nucleotide insertions were reportedly seen in common variable immunodeficiency TCR beta sequences.

Sequenced by immunoSEQ multiplex PCR; TCRdb stores in-frame clones only, minus some. This sample includes roughly 30,000 clones with no singletons; its ten biggest clones take up around 13%. Caucasian heritage predominated among both patients and controls. Germline assignment: CDR1 LNHDA and CDR2 SQIVND (reference sequence). The germline V and J ends were trimmed by 6 bases and 0 bases, with 12 bases remaining between them. This CDR3 has 15 residues. The chain is built from TRBV19 and TRBJ2-4, with D unresolved. Material: peripheral blood mononuclear cells. This clonotype was obtained from a person aged 18-70 years in good health. CDR3: CASSLSQLAKNIQYF. Partial CDR3 DNA: TGTGCCAGTAGCCTATCACAGCTAGCCAAAAACATT.